This entry describes one T cell receptor beta chain. The sample originates from a study of blood T cell repertoires in COVID-19. Study at large: Some COVID-19 samples were acute and others convalescent; all came from the United States, Italy and Spain. In each case, the material was cDNA or gDNA derived from T cells, B-cell-depleted T cells, or PBMCs.

Libraries were prepared by immunoSEQ multiplex PCR; TCRdb keeps only in-frame clonotypes and omits some of them. The table has approximately 250,000 clones, approximately 83% seen once. Trimming took 4 bases from V and 2 from J; bases not matched to a gene: 6. The V gene's germline CDR1 is WNHNN and CDR2 SYGVQD (reference sequence). CDR3 length equals 15 residues. Sequences were obtained from peripheral blood. The chain links TRBV10-1 to TRBJ2-3, with 7 bases lining up with TRBD1. This sequence was found in a human donor in a cohort sampled during active COVID-19. The CDR3 nucleotides read TGCGCCAGCAGTGTGGTCAGGGGGAACACAGATACGCAGTATTTT. This gives the protein CASSVVRGNTDTQYF.